This T cell receptor beta chain was sequenced during a study of cytomegalovirus exposure and HLA in healthy donors. Regarding the study as a whole: Most TCR beta V segments were productive about 87% or about 30% of the time in an earlier analysis. Sequencing probably produced one cluster of sequence variants that were highly shared.

Healthy bone marrow donors supplied every sample. The donors, nominally healthy at sampling, likely had unrecorded immune exposures. Both 60 Vbeta primers and 13 Jbeta primers went into the PCR. This table comes from immunoSEQ multiplex PCR, and its TCRdb copy is limited to in-frame clones, with some not included. The data show roughly 120,000 clones, around four fifths seen once. Comments on this clone: Its cognate antigen is unknown.

The TCR originated in a male donor in good health and CMV-seropositive. The sequenced sample was PBMCs.

The CDR3 reads CASSLYTSRGEQYF. In DNA form, the CDR3 reads TGTGCCAGCAGCTTGTATACTAGCAGGGGGGAGCAGTACTTC. The chain has TRBV5-4 and TRBJ2-7, with D possibly matching TRBD1 (7 bases). V was clipped by 1 base and J by 7 bases, with 15 bases between them. This CDR3 is built from 14 residues. Germline loops: CDR1 SGHNT, CDR2 YYREEE (reference sequence).